The 20 T cell receptor beta chains reported below all come from one sample, sequenced in a study of identical twins. One entry per CDR3 protein results from TCRdb running MiXCR on the 5' RACE reads. Of fewer than 550,000 distinct CDR3 sequences detected, 13% to 15% appear once; the ten largest clones hold about 0.97%. These data also featured in a second study, about yellow fever vaccine responses in identical twins.

The sample comprised CD4+ T cells sorted from blood. Source of these receptors: a woman in her late teens or twenties in good health.

In this sample, this clonotype turned up a few times. CDR3 sequence: CASSFDRGFTEAFF. The CDR3 DNA is TGTGCCAGCAGTTTCGACAGGGGCTTCACTGAAGCTTTCTTT. The chain uses TRBV28 and TRBJ1-1; 8 bases align to TRBD1. Losses at the gene ends were 3 bases for V and 4 bases for J; bases not matched to a gene: 4. Germline-derived CDR1 and CDR2 are MDHEN and SYDVKM. The CDR3 sequence is 14 residues long.

This clonotype was seen many times. The genes are TRBV24-1 and TRBJ2-1; 9 bases map to TRBD2. Looked up from germline, CDR1 is KGHDR and CDR2 is SFDVKD. The CDR3 is made up of 15 amino acids. V dropped 6 bases and J dropped 5; count of bases not matched to a gene: 7. The CDR3 DNA reads as TGTGCCACCAGTTGGACTGAGCGGGGGGACAATGAGCAGTTCTTC. Protein sequence: CATSWTERGDNEQFF.

The J gene is TRBJ2-7, the V gene TRBV20-1; D may be TRBD1 (6 bases). Trimming took off 6 bases at V and 2 bases at J, with 17 bases between the two ends. This CDR3 contains 14 residues. The germline V gene has CDR1 DFQATT and CDR2 SNEGSKA (reference sequence). CDR3 sequence (DNA): TGCAGTGCCGAGTCCCGGACAGCCCCCTACGAGCAGTACTTC. It translates to CSAESRTAPYEQYF.

The chain joins TRBV24-1 to TRBJ1-2, with D perhaps TRBD1 (5 bases). This CDR3 contains 14 residues. Germline V gene data show CDR1 as KGHDR and CDR2 as SFDVKD. Trimming shortened V by 3 bases and J by 4 bases, and 11 bases separated the two germline ends. The CDR3 region has the DNA TGTGCCACCAGTGATGAACAGGCCGCCTATGGCTACACCTTC. Encoded protein: CATSDEQAAYGYTF.

This clonotype was found a few times. The chain combines TRBV2 with TRBJ1-1; D possibly corresponds to TRBD1 (6 bases). CDR1 SNHLY and CDR2 FYNNEI come from the germline V gene. Between the trimmed V and J ends, which lost 4 bases and 1 base, there was a span of 10 bases. The CDR3 is made up of 14 amino acids. In nucleotides, the CDR3 is TGTGCCAGCAGTGTGACAGGCAAGAACACTGAAGCTTTCTTT. It specifies CASSVTGKNTEAFF.

The sample holds many counts of this clonotype. The chain couples TRBV9 to TRBJ2-7; 8 nucleotides line up with TRBD1. The length of the CDR3 is 15 residues. Germline CDR1 reads SGDLS; CDR2 reads YYNGEE. V was clipped by 1 base and J by 3 bases; unmatched bases: 6. DNA of the CDR3: TGTGCCAGCAGCGTATCGCCCACAGGGGGCTACGAGCAGTACTTC. Encoded protein: CASSVSPTGGYEQYF.

This clonotype was seen ten or more times. The V gene is TRBV12-3 or TRBV12-4, the J gene TRBJ2-3; D is perhaps TRBD1 (6 bases). Trimming pared 5 bases from V and 1 base from J, leaving 13 bases between. The CDR3 runs to 15 residues. CDR3 protein: CASSPQGTGTDTQYF. In DNA form, the CDR3 reads TGTGCCAGCAGTCCACAGGGAACTGGCACAGATACGCAGTATTTT.

The CDR3 coding sequence is TGCAGCGTGGAACAGGGATCTAACCAGCCCCAGCATTTT. Residues: CSVEQGSNQPQHF. The chain uses TRBV29-1 and TRBJ1-5; D is perhaps TRBD1 (6 bases). CDR1 is SQVTM, CDR2 ANQGSEA, per germline. The CDR3 covers 13 residues. Deletions cut 6 bases from V and 7 bases from J, with 16 bases between. Full variable domain (missing parts from reference TRBV29-1 and TRBJ1-5): SAVISQKPSRDICQRGTSLTIQCQVDSQVTMMFWYRQQPGQSLTLIATANQGSEATYESGFVIDKFPISRPNLTFSTLTVSNMSPEDSSIYLCSVEQGSNQPQHFGDGTRLSIL.

This clonotype was seen only a few times. This chain connects TRBV11-2 to TRBJ2-5, with D perhaps TRBD2 (7 bases). V was clipped by 3 bases and J by 4 bases, with 15 bases between them. Germline CDR1 reads SGHAT; CDR2 reads FQNNGV. This CDR3 has 15 residues. CDR3 sequence (DNA): TGTGCCAGCAGCTTCGAGGGGGGGCCCCCAGAGACCCAGTACTTC. Protein: CASSFEGGPPETQYF. Variable domain in full (rest from reference TRBV11-2 and TRBJ2-5): EAGVAQSPRYKIIEKRQSVAFWCNPISGHATLYWYQQILGQGPKLLIQFQNNGVVDDSQLPKDRFSAERLKGVDSTLKIQPAKLEDSAVYLCASSFEGGPPETQYFGPGTRLLVL.

This clonotype was counted a few times. This chain connects TRBV6-4 to TRBJ2-7; D tentatively fits TRBD1 or TRBD2 (5 bases each). Germline assignment: CDR1 MRHNA and CDR2 SNTAGT. The CDR3 has 13 amino acids. Between the trimmed V and J ends, which lost 6 bases and 7 bases, there was a span of 16 bases. CDR3 region: CASRRDALGEQYF. In DNA form, the CDR3 reads TGTGCCAGCAGAAGGGACGCCCTGGGGGAGCAGTACTTC.

This clonotype has a count of ten or more. The V and J genes are TRBV29-1 and TRBJ2-1, with TRBD2 identical over 7 bases. The trim removed 3 bases at V and 0 bases at J, leaving 2 bases unmatched. CDR3 length: 14 residues. Germline V gene lookup returns CDR1 SQVTM and CDR2 ANQGSEA. The CDR3 sequence is CSVERESSYNEQFF. CDR3 nucleotides: TGCAGCGTTGAGCGGGAGAGCTCCTACAATGAGCAGTTCTTC.

This clonotype was picked up a small number of times. V gene TRBV29-1 combines with J gene TRBJ2-1; TRBD1 might be the D (5 bases). Germline V gene data show CDR1 as SQVTM and CDR2 as ANQGSEA. V was shortened by 6 bases and J by 6 bases, with 12 bases between the two germline ends. The CDR3 covers 12 residues. CDR3: CSVDTGSNEQFF. Written as DNA, the CDR3 is TGCAGCGTCGACACAGGATCCAATGAGCAGTTCTTC.

The chain carries TRBV24-1 and TRBJ2-1; 7 bases align to TRBD2. The CDR3 spans 15 residues. Germline CDR1 reads KGHDR; CDR2 reads SFDVKD. Trimming removed 1 base from V and 4 bases from J; junction bases left unmatched: 3. The CDR3 reads CATSDLRGDYNEQFF. The DNA of the CDR3 is TGTGCCACCAGTGATTTACGGGGGGATTACAATGAGCAGTTCTTC.

J is TRBJ2-3 and V is TRBV19, with TRBD1 matching 8 bases. The CDR3 consists of 16 residues. Germline CDR1 and CDR2: LNHDA and SQIVND (reference sequence). V lost 1 base to trimming and J lost 2 bases; unmatched junction nucleotides: 5. The CDR3, as DNA: TGTGCCAGTAGTATAGTTGGGACAGGATTCACAGATACGCAGTATTTT. It specifies CASSIVGTGFTDTQYF.

This clonotype was counted at least ten times. This chain joins TRBV4-2 and TRBJ2-3; 8 nucleotides align to TRBD1. The CDR3 covers 17 residues. The trim removed 1 base at V and 4 bases at J, leaving 10 bases unmatched. CDR1 LGHNA and CDR2 YNFKEQ come from the germline V gene. Here the CDR3 DNA reads TGTGCCAGCAGCCAAGTTTGGCCAGGGGGCATGTCAGATACGCAGTATTTT. Protein sequence: CASSQVWPGGMSDTQYF.

This clonotype occurred a few times. The V and J genes are TRBV5-1 and TRBJ2-5; D ambiguous. The CDR3 length is 14 residues. V gave up 0 bases and J gave up 2 bases, with 8 bases separating them. Germline CDR1 is SGHRS and CDR2 is YFSETQ. For the CDR3, the DNA is TGCGCCAGCAGCTTGGGATACGGACAAGAGACCCAGTACTTC. Amino acid sequence: CASSLGYGQETQYF. Looking up the rest from reference TRBV5-1 and TRBJ2-5 gives the full variable domain: KAGVTQTPRYLIKTRGQQVTLSCSPISGHRSVSWYQQTPGQGLQFLFEYFSETQRNKGNFPGRFSGRQFSNSRSEMNVSTLELGDSALYLCASSLGYGQETQYFGPGTRLLVL.

The gene calls are TRBV20-1 and TRBJ2-1, with 10 bases lining up with TRBD2. In germline, CDR1 is DFQATT, CDR2 SNEGSKA (reference sequence). V shed 0 bases and J 8 bases; nucleotides not matched to a gene: 10. This CDR3 spans 16 amino acids. The CDR3 here is CSARDQSGRAGYEQFF. For the CDR3, the DNA is TGCAGTGCTAGAGACCAAAGCGGGAGGGCCGGTTATGAGCAGTTCTTC.

In this sample, this clonotype turned up a few times. The chain links TRBV20-1 to TRBJ2-7; D possibly corresponds to TRBD2 (5 bases). Germline CDR1 reads DFQATT; CDR2 reads SNEGSKA (reference sequence). CDR3 size: 15 residues. V lost 0 bases to trimming and J lost 0 bases, with 12 bases between them. The CDR3 loop is CSARDGMSGSYEQYF. The CDR3 bases are TGCAGTGCTAGAGACGGTATGAGCGGCTCCTACGAGCAGTACTTC.

This clonotype was picked up a small number of times. The rearrangement uses TRBV7-8 and TRBJ2-2; TRBD1 matches at 10 bases. Germline trimming cut 1 base from V and 0 bases from J; bases unmatched to any gene: 5. Per germline, CDR1 SGHVS and CDR2 FQNEAQ. This CDR3 contains 18 residues. The CDR3 DNA reads TGTGCCAGCAGCTTAGTGGGACAGGGGTTCGCGAACACCGGGGAGCTGTTTTTT. This gives the protein CASSLVGQGFANTGELFF.

Ten or more counts support this clonotype. This chain connects TRBV7-9 to TRBJ2-7; tentative D call: TRBD1 (5 bases). Trimming left V 8 bases short and J 4 bases short, with 18 bases between. The CDR3 contains 14 residues. The germline gives CDR1 SEHNR, CDR2 FQNEAQ (reference sequence). This CDR3 reads CASAASGQGYEQYF. The DNA for the CDR3 is TGTGCCAGCGCCGCGAGTGGGCAGGGATACGAGCAGTACTTC.